This passage covers 32 T cell receptor beta chains from one sample sequenced in a study of cytomegalovirus exposure and HLA in healthy donors. PCR used 60 Vbeta primers and 13 Jbeta primers. Sequenced by immunoSEQ multiplex PCR; TCRdb stores in-frame clones only, minus some. Of 150,000 to 200,000 clones in the sample, about four fifths were seen once. The specimen was PBMCs. These receptors originate from a girl aged 10 to 17 in good health and CMV-seropositive.

The sample holds a few counts of this clone. This sequence joins TRBV5-1 and TRBJ1-1; D possibly corresponds to TRBD1 (5 bases). This CDR3 contains 17 residues. Trimming took 3 bases from V and 0 from J, leaving 18 bases between them. Germline CDR1 and CDR2: SGHRS and YFSETQ. Here the CDR3 DNA reads TGCGCCAGCAGCTCTAAGGACATCCCTTTTTTGAACACTGAAGCTTTCTTT. Protein: CASSSKDIPFLNTEAFF.

V is TRBV6-1 and J is TRBJ1-6; D uncertain. Deletions cut 1 base from V and 9 bases from J, with 16 bases between. The germline V gene has CDR1 MNHNS and CDR2 SASEGT. The CDR3 runs 16 residues. The CDR3 DNA is TGTGCCAGCAGTGAAGGCAACTTTGAGGGAGGTTCACCCCTCCACTTT. Protein product: CASSEGNFEGGSPLHF.

This clone was picked up a small number of times. DNA of the CDR3: TGTGCCAGCAGCTTTGGACAGGGCTACGAGCAGTACTTC. It encodes CASSFGQGYEQYF. The rearrangement links TRBV7-3 to TRBJ2-7, with TRBD1 matching over 8 bases. Germline CDR1 is SGHTA and CDR2 is FQGTGA. The CDR3 totals 13 residues. V dropped 3 bases and J dropped 3; count of bases not matched to a gene: 1.

This clone was seen just once. J is TRBJ2-5 and V is TRBV29-1; the D gene is possibly TRBD2 (5 bases). The CDR3 is 13 residues long. CDR1 is SQVTM and CDR2 is ANQGSEA in the germline V gene. V lost 3 bases and J lost 5, with 13 bases in between. The CDR3 DNA reads as TGCAGCGTTGAGACCGGGGTCCAGGAGACCCAGTACTTC. Its translation is CSVETGVQETQYF.

The J gene is TRBJ1-6, the V gene TRBV4-2; a possible D gene is TRBD1 (5 bases). The CDR3 covers 16 residues. V was pared by 6 bases and J by 3 bases, with 15 bases between. Germline loops: CDR1 LGHNA, CDR2 YNFKEQ. DNA for the CDR3: TGTGCCAGCAGTTCGACAGAAACGAGCTATAATTCACCCCTCCACTTT. Its protein product is CASSSTETSYNSPLHF.

V usage is TRBV30 and J usage is TRBJ2-3; tentative D call: TRBD1 (6 bases). This CDR3 is built from 18 residues. Germline V lookup: CDR1 GTSNPN, CDR2 SVGIG (reference sequence). The V end was cut by 1 base, the J end by 1 base, with 21 bases between. The CDR3 spells CAWSGSLKNREGTDTQYF. Written as DNA, the CDR3 is TGTGCCTGGAGTGGAAGCCTAAAAAACAGGGAAGGCACAGATACGCAGTATTTT.

This clone was counted once. This sequence joins TRBV28 and TRBJ2-7; a possible D gene is TRBD1 (5 bases). The CDR3 sequence is 12 residues long. The germline V and J ends were trimmed by 4 bases and 5 bases, with 9 bases remaining between them. Germline V gene lookup returns CDR1 MDHEN and CDR2 SYDVKM. The CDR3 bases are TGTGCCAGCAGTTCTCAGGGTGACGAGCAGTACTTC. Protein sequence: CASSSQGDEQYF.

This clone was detected only a few times. This chain uses TRBV6-5 with TRBJ1-5; 7 nucleotides align to TRBD1. Germline CDR1 and CDR2: MNHEY and SVGAGI. The CDR3 consists of 15 residues. With 4 bases clipped from V and 4 bases from J, the junction kept 7 bases outside the gene matches. DNA for the CDR3: TGTGCCAGCAGTTCCGGCTCAGGGGGAAATCAGCCCCAGCATTTT. Translation gives CASSSGSGGNQPQHF.

This chain joins TRBV5-6 and TRBJ1-1, with 8 bases lining up with TRBD1. J was trimmed by 1 base and V by 7 bases; bases with no gene match: 9. This CDR3 has 15 amino acids. Germline V gene lookup returns CDR1 SGHDT and CDR2 YYEEEE. The CDR3 bases are TGTGCCAGCCATCAACAGACAGGGGAGAACACTGAAGCTTTCTTT. Amino acid sequence: CASHQQTGENTEAFF.

This chain joins TRBV28 and TRBJ1-2, with D hard to call. Germline loops: CDR1 MDHEN, CDR2 SYDVKM. The CDR3 loop spans 13 amino acids. The V end was cut by 8 bases, the J end by 0 bases, with 10 bases between. The CDR3 DNA reads TGTGCCAGCCGAGAAGAGCCTAACTATGGCTACACCTTC. It yields the protein CASREEPNYGYTF.

The rearrangement uses TRBV19 and TRBJ1-3; D may be TRBD1 (5 bases). The germline V and J ends were trimmed by 8 bases and 2 bases, with 13 bases remaining between them. Germline V gene lookup returns CDR1 LNHDA and CDR2 SQIVND (reference sequence). The length of the CDR3 is 14 residues. CDR3 DNA: TGTGCCAGTGTGCAAACGGGGGCTGGAAACACCATATATTTT. Protein: CASVQTGAGNTIYF.

This chain's CDR3 is CAISESSGTIYGYTF. CDR3 bases: TGTGCCATCAGTGAGTCCTCCGGGACAATTTATGGCTACACCTTC. The V call is TRBV10-3, the J call TRBJ1-2, with D perhaps matching TRBD1 (6 bases). The CDR3 has 15 residues. The V gene lost 0 bases and the J gene lost 5 bases, with 13 bases spanning the gap. CDR1 is ENHRY and CDR2 is SYGVKD in the germline V gene.

The chain links TRBV27 to TRBJ1-5; 8 bases align to TRBD1. V shed 2 bases and J 2 bases; nucleotides not matched to a gene: 8. Germline V gene lookup returns CDR1 MNHEY and CDR2 SMNVEV (reference sequence). The CDR3 covers 17 residues. The CDR3 nucleotides are TGTGCCAGCAGTTTAGGTAGCAGGGGGCGTCGCAATCAGCCCCAGCATTTT. It translates to CASSLGSRGRRNQPQHF.

The chain employs TRBV7-9 and TRBJ2-7; 7 bases fit TRBD2. The CDR3 totals 14 residues. Germline V gene data show CDR1 as SEHNR and CDR2 as FQNEAQ (reference sequence). V lost 7 bases, J lost 5 bases, and 11 bases stayed unmatched. The CDR3 loop is CASMESTSPHEQYF. In DNA form, the CDR3 reads TGTGCCAGCATGGAGTCGACTAGCCCCCACGAGCAGTACTTC.

This clone was detected only a few times. The V and J genes are TRBV11-1 and TRBJ2-3, with 10 bases aligning to TRBD1. The length of the CDR3 is 17 residues. J gave up 3 bases and V 0 bases, and 6 bases lay outside the gene matches. CDR1 is SGHAT, CDR2 FQDESV, per germline (reference sequence). CDR3 DNA: TGTGCCAGCAGCTTAGCCGGACAGGGGGTTAGGACAGATACGCAGTATTTT. Translation gives CASSLAGQGVRTDTQYF. Full variable domain (remainder filled in from reference TRBV11-1 and TRBJ2-3): EAEVAQSPRYKITEKSQAVAFWCDPISGHATLYWYRQILGQGPELLVQFQDESVVDDSQLPKDRFSAERLKGVDSTLKIQPAELGDSAMYLCASSLAGQGVRTDTQYFGPGTRLTVL.

The chain is built from TRBV7-2 and TRBJ2-5; the match to TRBD2 covers 10 bases. V lost 0 bases to trimming and J lost 5 bases; unmatched junction nucleotides: 3. CDR1 SGHTA and CDR2 FQGNSA come from the germline V gene. This CDR3 comprises 15 residues. The CDR3, as DNA: TGTGCCAGCAGCTTAGCACTAGCGGGGCGGGAGACCCAGTACTTC. This encodes CASSLALAGRETQYF.

The V gene is TRBV9, the J gene TRBJ2-7; 10 bases are shared with TRBD1. The junction had 10 bases not matched to a gene; V was cut back by 0 bases and J by 13 bases. Germline loops: CDR1 SGDLS, CDR2 YYNGEE. This CDR3 spans 14 amino acids. The chain's CDR3 is CASSVEGDRGTIYF. The CDR3 DNA reads TGTGCCAGCAGCGTAGAGGGGGACAGGGGCACAATCTACTTC.

The chain joins TRBV19 to TRBJ2-7; perhaps TRBD1 as D (6 bases). Per germline, CDR1 LNHDA and CDR2 SQIVND (reference sequence). The CDR3 has 13 residues. V was pared by 4 bases and J by 0 bases, with 7 bases between. In nucleotides, the CDR3 is TGTGCCAGTAGTACGGACAGCTCCTACGAGCAGTACTTC. Translating it yields CASSTDSSYEQYF.

The rearrangement uses TRBV7-3 and TRBJ2-5, with TRBD2 identical over 11 bases. The ends lost 8 bases at V and 5 bases at J; junction bases unmatched: 10. Germline V gene data show CDR1 as SGHTA and CDR2 as FQGTGA. This CDR3 region has 15 residues. The CDR3: CASGIAGGPGETQYF. The CDR3 bases are TGTGCCAGCGGCATAGCGGGAGGGCCCGGGGAGACCCAGTACTTC.

This rearrangement joins TRBV11-2 to TRBJ2-5; 7 bases map to TRBD2. Germline lookup yields CDR1 SGHAT and CDR2 FQNNGV. After removal of 6 bases from V and 4 bases from J, the junction contained 8 bases not matched to a gene. This CDR3 has 14 amino acids. The CDR3 sequence: CASRPGGDRETQYF. CDR3 sequence (DNA): TGTGCCAGCAGGCCTGGGGGGGATAGAGAGACCCAGTACTTC. The full variable domain, its missing parts supplied by reference TRBV11-2 and TRBJ2-5, is EAGVAQSPRYKIIEKRQSVAFWCNPISGHATLYWYQQILGQGPKLLIQFQNNGVVDDSQLPKDRFSAERLKGVDSTLKIQPAKLEDSAVYLCASRPGGDRETQYFGPGTRLLVL.

The V gene is TRBV5-5, the J gene TRBJ2-2; 8 bases fit TRBD2. J lost 0 bases, V lost 4 bases, and 8 bases had no gene match. Germline CDR1 reads SGHKS; CDR2 reads YYEKEE (reference sequence). The CDR3 extends over 17 amino acids. The CDR3 reads CASSPRGSGANTGELFF. CDR3 nucleotide sequence: TGTGCCAGCAGCCCCCGTGGTAGCGGGGCGAACACCGGGGAGCTGTTTTTT.

This chain connects TRBV2 to TRBJ1-2; TRBD1 agrees at 9 bases. Unmatched junction bases numbered 5, after V lost 3 bases and J lost 6 bases. Looked up from germline, CDR1 is SNHLY and CDR2 is FYNNEI. The CDR3 totals 14 residues. The CDR3 DNA is TGTGCCAGCAGTGATTTGGGACAGGGTCATGGCTACACCTTC. This encodes CASSDLGQGHGYTF.

The rearrangement uses TRBV7-9 and TRBJ1-1, with 7 bases identical to TRBD1. CDR1 and CDR2 from the germline V gene are SEHNR and FQNEAQ (reference sequence). This CDR3 has 17 residues. The trim removed 4 bases at V and 2 bases at J, leaving 13 bases unmatched. The CDR3 sequence is CASSYGRGSRNNTEAFF. The DNA for the CDR3 is TGTGCCAGCAGCTATGGCAGGGGGTCCCGTAACAACACTGAAGCTTTCTTT.

This clone showed up just once. The rearrangement joins TRBV7-2 to TRBJ2-7; TRBD1 is a possible D gene (6 bases). The germline V gene encodes CDR1 SGHTA and CDR2 FQGNSA. This CDR3 comprises 13 residues. Deletions cut 5 bases from V and 3 bases from J, with 11 bases between. The DNA of the CDR3 is TGTGCCAGCAGCCCCCTACAGGGCTACGAGCAGTACTTC. This encodes CASSPLQGYEQYF. Filled out from reference TRBV7-2 and TRBJ2-7, the complete variable domain reads GAGVSQSPSNKVTEKGKDVELRCDPISGHTALYWYRQSLGQGLEFLIYFQGNSAPDKSGLPSDRFSAERTGGSVSTLTIQRTQQEDSAVYLCASSPLQGYEQYFGPGTRLTVT.

V gene TRBV11-2 combines with J gene TRBJ2-3; D is undetermined. Between the trimmed V and J ends, which lost 3 bases and 5 bases, there was a span of 12 bases. Germline V gene sequence: CDR1 SGHAT, CDR2 FQNNGV. The CDR3 spans 14 residues. DNA for the CDR3: TGTGCCAGCAGCTTTAACACTCTAGGAGATACGCAGTATTTT. Translation gives CASSFNTLGDTQYF.

There are a few counts of this clone. This sequence joins TRBV4-3 and TRBJ2-7, with 7 positions matching TRBD1. The trim removed 0 bases at V and 3 bases at J, leaving 5 bases unmatched. Germline CDR1 reads LGHNA; CDR2 reads YSLEER. The CDR3 totals 15 residues. The CDR3 reads CASSQDRTGYYEQYF. For the CDR3, the DNA is TGCGCCAGCAGCCAAGACCGGACAGGATACTACGAGCAGTACTTC.

V and J are TRBV11-1 and TRBJ2-3; TRBD2 aligns across 8 bases. Germline V gene sequence: CDR1 SGHAT, CDR2 FQDESV (reference sequence). With V trimmed by 1 base and J by 5 bases, 8 bases remained unmatched. There are 16 residues in the CDR3. Here the CDR3 reads CASSLVSGSRGDTQYF. In DNA form, the CDR3 reads TGTGCCAGCAGCTTAGTAAGCGGGAGCCGGGGAGATACGCAGTATTTT.

J is TRBJ2-6 and V is TRBV30; D not certain. The CDR3 runs to 14 residues. V was clipped by 4 bases and J by 2 bases, with 9 bases between them. Germline V lookup: CDR1 GTSNPN, CDR2 SVGIG (reference sequence). The CDR3, as DNA: TGTGCCTGGATACAAATGGCTGGGGCCAACGTCCTGACTTTC. Translated, it gives CAWIQMAGANVLTF.

V is TRBV28 and J is TRBJ2-1, with TRBD2 matching over 15 bases. The CDR3 extends over 18 amino acids. Trimming took 8 bases from V and 0 from J; bases not matched to a gene: 8. Germline CDR1 MDHEN, CDR2 SYDVKM. CDR3 loop: CASGGLAGGTSSYNEQFF. The DNA for the CDR3 is TGTGCCAGCGGTGGACTAGCGGGAGGGACTAGCTCCTACAATGAGCAGTTCTTC.

This clone was observed once. J is TRBJ2-1 and V is TRBV10-3; D is perhaps TRBD2 (5 bases). Trimming removed 5 bases at V and 5 bases at J, with 19 bases between. Germline V CDR1 and CDR2: ENHRY, SYGVKD. This CDR3 contains 16 residues. CDR3 sequence reads: CAISPRSRGNDNEQFF. In nucleotides, the CDR3 is TGTGCCATCAGTCCCCGTTCTCGGGGAAATGACAATGAGCAGTTCTTC.

The rearrangement uses TRBV29-1 and TRBJ2-2; 9 nucleotides agree with TRBD1. CDR3 length: 15 residues. Trimming removed 4 bases from V and 3 bases from J; junction bases left unmatched: 6. Per the germline V gene, CDR1 is SQVTM and CDR2 is ANQGSEA. CDR3 amino acids: CSVVLRDRDTGELFF. DNA for the CDR3: TGCAGCGTTGTTCTCCGGGACAGGGACACCGGGGAGCTGTTTTTT.

The CDR3: CASSPPPPGTDGKQYF. Here the CDR3 DNA reads TGTGCCAGCAGCCCTCCTCCACCCGGGACAGACGGCAAGCAGTACTTC. The J gene is TRBJ2-7, the V gene TRBV5-4, with TRBD1 matching 7 bases. The V gene's germline CDR1 is SGHNT and CDR2 YYREEE (reference sequence). The junction had 18 bases not matched to a gene; V was cut back by 4 bases and J by 8 bases. The CDR3 totals 16 residues.